The rows below give T cell receptor beta chains drawn from one sample of a study of blood T cell repertoires in COVID-19. Assay: immunoSEQ multiplex PCR; the TCRdb copy retains only in-frame clones and omits some. The sample contains 100,000 to 150,000 clones, approximately 80% of which appear only once. The sequencing input was peripheral blood. The receptors derive from a woman aged 55-69 years with active or convalescent COVID-19. The CDR3 runs from the conserved cysteine through the conserved F or W. D genes are given only for firm matches. Part of the rows lack a size; the others show once, few, many or a class for expanded clones.

clone_size d_call j_call v_call cdr3_nt cdr3_aa
- TRBD1 TRBJ1-1 TRBV5-1 TGCGCCAGCAGCGAGGGACAGGGGCTTAAGACTGAAGCTTTCTTT CASSEGQGLKTEAFF
few TRBD1 TRBJ2-6 TRBV19 TGTGCCAGTAGGACGGGACAGGGATCCTCTGGGGCCAACGTCCTGACTTTC CASRTGQGSSGANVLTF
- TRBD1 TRBJ1-5 TRBV5-6 TGTGCCAGCAGCTTCGCCGACAGGGGGGATCAGCCCCAGCATTTT CASSFADRGDQPQHF
- - TRBJ1-1 TRBV29-1 TGCAGCGTTGTCGGACAGCAGACCCTGAACACTGAAGCTTTCTTT CSVVGQQTLNTEAFF
- TRBD1 TRBJ1-2 TRBV7-2 TGTGCCAGCAGTTACAGGGGTGGTAACTATGGCTACACCTTC CASSYRGGNYGYTF
- TRBD2 TRBJ2-7 TRBV28 TGTGCCAGCAGCTGGCGTAGCGGGATGGGCTACGAGCAGTACTTC CASSWRSGMGYEQYF
- TRBD2 TRBJ2-5 TRBV5-4 TGTGCCAGCAGCAGAAGGACTAGCGGGGGCCGGGGGGAGACCCAGTACTTC CASSRRTSGGRGETQYF
once TRBD1 TRBJ1-3 TRBV28 TGTGCCAGCAGCCACGACAGGGGGGAAGGAAACACCATATATTTT CASSHDRGEGNTIYF
- TRBD1 TRBJ1-1 TRBV3-1/TRBV3-2 TGTGCCAGCAGCCTACTCAGGGGGACTGAAGCTTTCTTT CASSLLRGTEAFF
- TRBD1 TRBJ2-6 TRBV15 TGTGCCACCAGCAACTACGACAGGGAACCTGGGGCCAACGTCCTGACTTTC CATSNYDREPGANVLTF
- - TRBJ1-2 TRBV11-2 TGTGCCAGCAGCCGAAGTGTGGGGCGCGATGGCTACACCTTC CASSRSVGRDGYTF
- - TRBJ1-2 TRBV28 TGTGCCAGCAGTTTCGGAGTTTATGGCTACACCTTC CASSFGVYGYTF
- TRBD1 TRBJ2-3 TRBV6-6 TGTGCCAGCAGTTCACTAACAGGGGGCGCAGATACGCAGTATTTT CASSSLTGGADTQYF
- TRBD2 TRBJ2-6 TRBV14 TGTGCCAGCAGCCCACTAGGAGCGGGGGTTCCCTCTGGGGCCAACGTCCTGACTTTC CASSPLGAGVPSGANVLTF
- TRBD1 TRBJ2-1 TRBV28 TGTGCCAGCAGTTTCCCGCGTACAGGGGTCGATGAGCAGTTCTTC CASSFPRTGVDEQFF
- - TRBJ2-2 TRBV10-3 TGTGCCACCGCTAGCGCCGGGGAGCTGTTTTTT CATASAGELFF
- TRBD1 TRBJ2-1 TRBV5-1 TGCGCCAGCAGCCTCGGGACAGGAGGGAATGAGCAGTTCTTC CASSLGTGGNEQFF
- - TRBJ1-2 TRBV3-1/TRBV3-2 TGTGCCAGCAGCCAAGGAGACAGAGACTATGGCTACACCTTC CASSQGDRDYGYTF
- TRBD1 TRBJ1-2 TRBV5-4 TGTGCCAGCAGCTTGCTTGAAGGGTGGGACAGTCACGGCTACACCTTC CASSLLEGWDSHGYTF
- - TRBJ1-5 TRBV5-4 TGTGCCAGCAGCCATGAAGGGGTAGGTCAGCCCCAGCATTTT CASSHEGVGQPQHF
- TRBD1 TRBJ1-2 TRBV6-5 TGTGCCAGCAGGACGCTAGGACAGGGGGCGTGGGGCTACACCTTC CASRTLGQGAWGYTF
few - TRBJ2-2 TRBV7-9 TGTGCCAGCAGCGCCCGACAGAACACCGGGGAGCTGTTTTTT CASSARQNTGELFF
- - TRBJ1-3 TRBV18 TGTGCCAGCTCACTCGGGGGTGGCGAAAACACCATATATTTT CASSLGGGENTIYF
once TRBD1 TRBJ1-1 TRBV19 TGTGCCAGTAGTAATACAGGGGGCGCAGGTCGGACTGAAGCTTTCTTT CASSNTGGAGRTEAFF
- - TRBJ2-2 TRBV9 TGTGCCAGCAGCCCCCGACTAGCCGGGGAGCTGTTTTTT CASSPRLAGELFF
few TRBD1 TRBJ2-2 TRBV5-1 TGCGCCAGCAGCCTTAGGGACAGGGTTAACACCGGGGAGCTGTTTTTT CASSLRDRVNTGELFF
once TRBD1 TRBJ2-2 TRBV5-6 TGTGCCAGCACCTCCGGGACAGGGGGCATCGGGGAGCTGTTTTTT CASTSGTGGIGELFF